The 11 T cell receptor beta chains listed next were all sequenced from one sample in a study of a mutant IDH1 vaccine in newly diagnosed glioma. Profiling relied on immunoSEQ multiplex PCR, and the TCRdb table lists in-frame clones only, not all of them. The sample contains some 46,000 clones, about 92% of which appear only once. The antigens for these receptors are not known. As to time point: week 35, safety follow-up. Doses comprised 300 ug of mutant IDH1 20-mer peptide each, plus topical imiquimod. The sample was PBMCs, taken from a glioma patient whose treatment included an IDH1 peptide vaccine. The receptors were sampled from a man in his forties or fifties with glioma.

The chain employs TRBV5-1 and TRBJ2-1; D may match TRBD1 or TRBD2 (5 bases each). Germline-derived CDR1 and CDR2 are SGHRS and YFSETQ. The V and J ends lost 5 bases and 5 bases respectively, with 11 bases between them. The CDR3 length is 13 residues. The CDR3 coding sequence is TGCGCCAGCAGTTCGGGACCCGACAATGAGCAGTTCTTC. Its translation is CASSSGPDNEQFF.

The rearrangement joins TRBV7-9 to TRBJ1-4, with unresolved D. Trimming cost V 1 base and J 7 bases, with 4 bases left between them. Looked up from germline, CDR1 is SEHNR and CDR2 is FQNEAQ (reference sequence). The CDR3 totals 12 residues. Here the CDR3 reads CASSLVGEKLFF. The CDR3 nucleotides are TGTGCCAGCAGCTTAGTTGGTGAAAAACTGTTTTTT.

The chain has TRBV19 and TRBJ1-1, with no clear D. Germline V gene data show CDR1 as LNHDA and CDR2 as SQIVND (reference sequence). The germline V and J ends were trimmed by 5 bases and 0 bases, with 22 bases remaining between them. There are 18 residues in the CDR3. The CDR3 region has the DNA TGTGCCAGTAGTGGCTCCCCTCGGACGGATACTATGAACACTGAAGCTTTCTTT. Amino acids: CASSGSPRTDTMNTEAFF.

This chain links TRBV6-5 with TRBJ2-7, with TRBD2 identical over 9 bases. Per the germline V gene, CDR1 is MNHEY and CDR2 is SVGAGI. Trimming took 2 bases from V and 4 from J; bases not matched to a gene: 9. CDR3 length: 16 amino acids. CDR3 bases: TGTGCCAGCAGTTACAAGGCGGGAGGGAAAGGTTACGAGCAGTACTTC. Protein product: CASSYKAGGKGYEQYF.

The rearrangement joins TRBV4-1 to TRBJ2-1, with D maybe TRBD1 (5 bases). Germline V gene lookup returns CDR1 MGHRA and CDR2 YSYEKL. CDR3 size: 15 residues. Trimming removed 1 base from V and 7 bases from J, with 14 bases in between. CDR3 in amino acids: CASSQAAGLGNEQFF. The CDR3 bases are TGCGCCAGCAGCCAAGCCGCAGGGTTGGGGAATGAGCAGTTCTTC.

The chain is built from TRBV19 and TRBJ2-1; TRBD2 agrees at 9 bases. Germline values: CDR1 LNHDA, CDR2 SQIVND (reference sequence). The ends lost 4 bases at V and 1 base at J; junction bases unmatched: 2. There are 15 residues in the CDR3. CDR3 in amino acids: CASSTSGISYNEQFF. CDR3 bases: TGTGCCAGTAGTACTAGCGGGATATCCTACAATGAGCAGTTCTTC.

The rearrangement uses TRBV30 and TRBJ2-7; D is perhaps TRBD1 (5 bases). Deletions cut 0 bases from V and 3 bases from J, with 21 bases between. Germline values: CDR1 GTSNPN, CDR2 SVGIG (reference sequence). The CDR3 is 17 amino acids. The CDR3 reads CAWSVRGRADSDYEQYF. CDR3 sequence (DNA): TGTGCCTGGAGTGTAAGGGGTCGGGCTGATTCTGACTACGAGCAGTACTTC.

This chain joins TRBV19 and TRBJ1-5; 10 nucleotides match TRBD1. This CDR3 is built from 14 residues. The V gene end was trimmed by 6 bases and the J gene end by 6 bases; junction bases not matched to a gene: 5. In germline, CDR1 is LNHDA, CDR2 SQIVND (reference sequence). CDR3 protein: CASRWDRGGQPQHF. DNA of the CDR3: TGTGCCAGTAGGTGGGACAGGGGCGGTCAGCCCCAGCATTTT.

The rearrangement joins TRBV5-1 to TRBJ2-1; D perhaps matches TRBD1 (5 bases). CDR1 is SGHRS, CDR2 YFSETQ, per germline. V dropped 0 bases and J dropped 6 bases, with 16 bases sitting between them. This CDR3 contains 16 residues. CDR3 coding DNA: TGCGCCAGCAGCTTGGTGGTCAGCTCAAGGGGCAATGAGCAGTTCTTC. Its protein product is CASSLVVSSRGNEQFF.

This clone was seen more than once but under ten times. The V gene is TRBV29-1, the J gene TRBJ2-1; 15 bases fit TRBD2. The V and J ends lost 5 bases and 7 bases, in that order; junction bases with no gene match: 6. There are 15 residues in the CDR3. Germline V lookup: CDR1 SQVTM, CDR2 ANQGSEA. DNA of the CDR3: TGCAGCGTTCGCGGACTAGCGGGGGGGCGAAATGAGCAGTTCTTC. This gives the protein CSVRGLAGGRNEQFF.

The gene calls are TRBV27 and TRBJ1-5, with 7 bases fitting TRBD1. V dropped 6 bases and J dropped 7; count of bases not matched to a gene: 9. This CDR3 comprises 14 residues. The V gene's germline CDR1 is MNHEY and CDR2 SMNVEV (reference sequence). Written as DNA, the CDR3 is TGTGCCAGCAGCCAAACAGGGGTCGGACAGCCCCAGCATTTT. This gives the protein CASSQTGVGQPQHF.